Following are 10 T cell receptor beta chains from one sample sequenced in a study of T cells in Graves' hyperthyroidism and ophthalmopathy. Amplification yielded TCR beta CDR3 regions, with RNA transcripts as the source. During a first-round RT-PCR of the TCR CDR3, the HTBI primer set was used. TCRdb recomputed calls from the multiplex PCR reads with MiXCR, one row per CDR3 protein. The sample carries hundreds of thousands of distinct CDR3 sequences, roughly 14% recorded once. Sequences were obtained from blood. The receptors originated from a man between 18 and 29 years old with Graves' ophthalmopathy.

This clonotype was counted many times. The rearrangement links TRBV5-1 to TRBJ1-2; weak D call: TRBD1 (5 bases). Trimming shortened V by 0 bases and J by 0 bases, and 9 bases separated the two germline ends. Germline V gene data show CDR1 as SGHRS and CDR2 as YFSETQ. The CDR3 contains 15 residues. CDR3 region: CASSLEGLSNYGYTF. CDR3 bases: TGCGCCAGCAGCTTGGAGGGGCTATCTAACTATGGCTACACCTTC.

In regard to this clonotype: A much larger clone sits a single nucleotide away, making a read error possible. The CDR3 DNA follows: TGTGTCAGCAGCCAAAACACAGGTCCCGCAGATACGCAGTATTTT. This sequence encodes CVSSQNTGPADTQYF. The genes are TRBV3-1 and TRBJ2-3, with D possibly matching TRBD1 (5 bases). Germline V gene lookup returns CDR1 LGHDT and CDR2 YNNKEL (reference sequence). CDR3 size: 15 residues.

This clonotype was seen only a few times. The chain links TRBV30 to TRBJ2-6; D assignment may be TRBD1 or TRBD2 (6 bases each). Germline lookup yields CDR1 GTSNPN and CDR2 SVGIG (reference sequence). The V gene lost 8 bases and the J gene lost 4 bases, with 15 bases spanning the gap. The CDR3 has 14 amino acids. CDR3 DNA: TGTGCCGCCTCAACAGGGAGGGGGGCCAACGTCCTGACTTTC. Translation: CAASTGRGANVLTF.

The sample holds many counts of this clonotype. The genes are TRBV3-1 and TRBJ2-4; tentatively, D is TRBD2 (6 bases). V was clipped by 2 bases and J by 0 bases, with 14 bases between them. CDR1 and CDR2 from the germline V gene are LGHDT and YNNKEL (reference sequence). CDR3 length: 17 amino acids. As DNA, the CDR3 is TGTGCCAGCAGCCAAATCGGAGGGACCTTAGCCAAAAACATTCAGTACTTC. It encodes CASSQIGGTLAKNIQYF. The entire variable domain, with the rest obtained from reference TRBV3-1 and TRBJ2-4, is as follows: DTAVSQTPKYLVTQMGNDKSIKCEQNLGHDTMYWYKQDSKKFLKIMFSYNNKELIINETVPNRFSPKSPDKAHLNLHINSLELGDSAVYFCASSQIGGTLAKNIQYFGAGTRLSVL.

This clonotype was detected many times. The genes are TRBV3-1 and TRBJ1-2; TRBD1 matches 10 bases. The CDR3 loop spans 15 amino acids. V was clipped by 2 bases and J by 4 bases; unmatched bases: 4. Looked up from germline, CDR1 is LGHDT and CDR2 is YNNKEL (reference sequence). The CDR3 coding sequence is TGTGCCAGCAGCCAAAAGGGACAGGGGACCTATGGCTACACCTTC. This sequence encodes CASSQKGQGTYGYTF.

The DNA for the CDR3 is TGTGCCAGTAGTAGACCCCTAGCGGGATCCTATTACGAGCAGTACTTC. Amino acids: CASSRPLAGSYYEQYF. The chain has TRBV19 and TRBJ2-7; 9 bases fit TRBD2. This CDR3 comprises 16 residues. The trim removed 4 bases at V and 4 bases at J, leaving 11 bases unmatched. Germline CDR1 reads LNHDA; CDR2 reads SQIVND (reference sequence).

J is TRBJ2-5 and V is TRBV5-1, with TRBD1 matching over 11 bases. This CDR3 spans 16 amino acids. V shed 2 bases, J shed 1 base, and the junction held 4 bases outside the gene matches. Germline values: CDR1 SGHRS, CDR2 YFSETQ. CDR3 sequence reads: CASSLGTGGSQETQYF. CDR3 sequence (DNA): TGCGCCAGCAGCTTAGGGACAGGGGGATCCCAAGAGACCCAGTACTTC.

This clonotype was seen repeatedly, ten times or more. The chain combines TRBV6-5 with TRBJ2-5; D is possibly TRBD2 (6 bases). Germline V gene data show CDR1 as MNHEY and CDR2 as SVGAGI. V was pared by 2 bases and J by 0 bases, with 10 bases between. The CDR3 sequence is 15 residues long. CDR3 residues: CASSYGAGHQETQYF. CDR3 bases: TGTGCCAGCAGTTACGGGGCGGGACACCAAGAGACCCAGTACTTC.

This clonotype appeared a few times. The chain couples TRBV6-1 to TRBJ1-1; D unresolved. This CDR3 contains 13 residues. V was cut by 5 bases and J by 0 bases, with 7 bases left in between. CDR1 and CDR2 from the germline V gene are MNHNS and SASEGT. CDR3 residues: CASSIEMNTEAFF. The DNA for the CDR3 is TGTGCCAGCAGTATAGAAATGAACACTGAAGCTTTCTTT.

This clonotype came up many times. CDR3 bases: TGCAGCGTTGCTCTTCTAGCGGGAGGGTACGAGCAGTACTTC. The encoded protein is CSVALLAGGYEQYF. The chain recombines TRBV29-1 with TRBJ2-7; 12 bases are a match to TRBD2. The germline V gene encodes CDR1 SQVTM and CDR2 ANQGSEA. J gave up 4 bases and V 4 bases, and 5 bases lay outside the gene matches. This CDR3 is built from 14 residues.